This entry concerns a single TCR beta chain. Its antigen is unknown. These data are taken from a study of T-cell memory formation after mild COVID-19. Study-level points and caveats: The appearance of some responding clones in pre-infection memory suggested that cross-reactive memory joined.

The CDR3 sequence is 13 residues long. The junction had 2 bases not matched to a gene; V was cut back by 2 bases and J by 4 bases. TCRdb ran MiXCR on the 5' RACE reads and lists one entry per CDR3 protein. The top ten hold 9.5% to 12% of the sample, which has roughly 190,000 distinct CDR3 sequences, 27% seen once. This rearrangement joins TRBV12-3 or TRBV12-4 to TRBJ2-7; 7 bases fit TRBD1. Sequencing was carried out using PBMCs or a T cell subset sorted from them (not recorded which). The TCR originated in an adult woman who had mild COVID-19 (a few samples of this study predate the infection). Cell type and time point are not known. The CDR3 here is CASSLQTGYEQYF. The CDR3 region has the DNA TGTGCCAGCAGTTTACAGACAGGGTACGAGCAGTACTTC.